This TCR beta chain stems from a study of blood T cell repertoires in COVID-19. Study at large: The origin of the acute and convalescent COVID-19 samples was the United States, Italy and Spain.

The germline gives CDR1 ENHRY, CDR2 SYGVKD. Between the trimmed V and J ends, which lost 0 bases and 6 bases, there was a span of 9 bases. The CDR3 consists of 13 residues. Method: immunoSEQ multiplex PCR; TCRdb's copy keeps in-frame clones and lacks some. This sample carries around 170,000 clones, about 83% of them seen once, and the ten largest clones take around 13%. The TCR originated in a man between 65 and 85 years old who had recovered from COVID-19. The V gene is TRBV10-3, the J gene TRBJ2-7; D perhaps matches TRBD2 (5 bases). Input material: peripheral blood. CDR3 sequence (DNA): TGTGCCATCAGTGAGTCGACTACCCCCGAGCAGTACTTC. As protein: CAISESTTPEQYF.